This T cell receptor (beta chain) comes out of a study of cytomegalovirus exposure and HLA in healthy donors. General study points: Altogether, 160 or so TCR beta chains were recorded as cytomegalovirus-associated.

The junction had 4 bases not matched to a gene; V was cut back by 3 bases and J by 4 bases. CDR1 and CDR2 from the germline V gene are SGHAT and FQNNGV. The CDR3 sequence is 16 residues long. Assay: immunoSEQ multiplex PCR; the TCRdb copy retains only in-frame clones and omits some. The sample yields about 50,000 clones, over 85% seen once. Details on this clone: Antigen unknown.

This clonotype was obtained from a man between 18 and 29 years old in good health and CMV-seronegative. The sequenced sample consisted of PBMCs. This sequence joins TRBV11-2 and TRBJ2-1, with TRBD1 identical over 12 bases. Written as DNA, the CDR3 is TGTGCCAGCAGCTTCGGGACAGGGGGCAGGTACAATGAGCAGTTCTTC. This gives the protein CASSFGTGGRYNEQFF.